This T cell receptor (beta chain) came from a study of blood T cell repertoires in COVID-19. The wider study: Material from acute and convalescent COVID-19 was sourced from the United States, Italy and Spain. T cells, B-cell-depleted T cells, or PBMCs supplied cDNA or gDNA.

There are 15 residues in the CDR3. V shed 2 bases, J shed 3 bases, and the junction held 6 bases outside the gene matches. The germline CDR1 and CDR2 sequences are SGHKS and YYEKEE (reference sequence). How the authors handled the data: Amplification with reference gene primers provided the estimates of nucleated cell counts. This table comes from immunoSEQ multiplex PCR, and its TCRdb copy is limited to in-frame clones, with some not included. Clone size and V and J calls were adopted from that table, with D and trimming inferred from the DNA. Among about 200,000 clones listed, around 80% were seen once.

Sequencing was performed on peripheral blood. The receptor comes from a woman in her seventies with acute or convalescent COVID-19. The V and J genes are TRBV5-5 and TRBJ2-5; 8 bases map to TRBD1. The CDR3 DNA sequence: TGTGCCAGCAGCTTTCGTTTACAGGGGGAAGAGACCCAGTACTTC. Its protein product is CASSFRLQGEETQYF. Complete variable domain (other parts from reference TRBV5-5 and TRBJ2-5): DAGVTQSPTHLIKTRGQQVTLRCSPISGHKSVSWYQQVLGQGPQFIFQYYEKEERGRGNFPDRFSARQFPNYSSELNVNALLLGDSALYLCASSFRLQGEETQYFGPGTRLLVL.